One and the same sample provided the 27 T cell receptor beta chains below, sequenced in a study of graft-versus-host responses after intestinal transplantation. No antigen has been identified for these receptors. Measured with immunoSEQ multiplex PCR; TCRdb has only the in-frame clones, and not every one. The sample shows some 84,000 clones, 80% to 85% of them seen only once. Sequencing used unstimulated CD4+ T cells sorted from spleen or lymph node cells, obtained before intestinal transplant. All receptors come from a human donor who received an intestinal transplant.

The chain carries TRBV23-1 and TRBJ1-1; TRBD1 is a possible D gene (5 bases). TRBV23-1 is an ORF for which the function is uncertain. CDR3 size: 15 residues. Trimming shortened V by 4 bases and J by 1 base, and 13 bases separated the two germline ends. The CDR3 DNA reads TGCGCCAGCAGTCTCCCTGGGGGGAGGAACACTGAAGCTTTCTTT. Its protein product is CASSLPGGRNTEAFF.

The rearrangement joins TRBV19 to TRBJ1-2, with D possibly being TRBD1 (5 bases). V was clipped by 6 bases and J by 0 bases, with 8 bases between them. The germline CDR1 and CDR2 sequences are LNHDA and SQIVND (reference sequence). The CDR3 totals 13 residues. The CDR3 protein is CASRDSSNYGYTF. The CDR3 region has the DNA TGTGCCAGTAGAGACAGCTCTAACTATGGCTACACCTTC.

In DNA form, the CDR3 reads TGCGCCAGCAGCCCCGACACTTACACAGATACGCAGTATTTT. Translation gives CASSPDTYTDTQYF. V is TRBV4-1 and J is TRBJ2-3, with unresolved D. CDR3 length: 14 residues. Per germline, CDR1 MGHRA and CDR2 YSYEKL. The germline V and J ends were trimmed by 4 bases and 2 bases, with 10 bases remaining between them.

CDR3: CASSFGTSGVGTQYF. Written as DNA, the CDR3 is TGTGCCAGCAGCTTTGGGACTAGCGGGGTTGGAACCCAGTACTTC. The chain employs TRBV14 and TRBJ2-5, with 13 bases fitting TRBD2. CDR3 size: 15 residues. V shed 5 bases and J 8 bases; nucleotides not matched to a gene: 8. The germline gives CDR1 SGHDN, CDR2 FVKESK.

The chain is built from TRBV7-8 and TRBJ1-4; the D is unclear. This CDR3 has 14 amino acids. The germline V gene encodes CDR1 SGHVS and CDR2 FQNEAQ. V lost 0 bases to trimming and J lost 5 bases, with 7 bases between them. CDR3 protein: CASSLALGNEKLFF. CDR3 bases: TGTGCCAGCAGCTTAGCGCTAGGAAATGAAAAACTGTTTTTT.

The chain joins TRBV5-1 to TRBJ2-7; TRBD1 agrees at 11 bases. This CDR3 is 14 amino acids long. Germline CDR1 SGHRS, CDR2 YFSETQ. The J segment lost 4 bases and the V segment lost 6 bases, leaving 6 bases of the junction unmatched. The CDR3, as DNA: TGCGCCAGCAAGTGGACAGGGGGCCCTTACGAGCAGTACTTC. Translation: CASKWTGGPYEQYF.

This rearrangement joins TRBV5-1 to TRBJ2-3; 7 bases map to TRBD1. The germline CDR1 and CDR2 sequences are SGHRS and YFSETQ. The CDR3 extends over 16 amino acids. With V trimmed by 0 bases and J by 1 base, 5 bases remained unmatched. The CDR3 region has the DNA TGCGCCAGCAGCTTGGCAATAGGGACAGGCACAGATACGCAGTATTTT. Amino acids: CASSLAIGTGTDTQYF.

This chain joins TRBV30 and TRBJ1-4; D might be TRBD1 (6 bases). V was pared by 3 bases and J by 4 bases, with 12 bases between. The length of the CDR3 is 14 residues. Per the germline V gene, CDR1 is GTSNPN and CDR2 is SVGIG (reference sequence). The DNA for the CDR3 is TGTGCCTGGAGCGCAGACAGGAGTAATGAAAAACTGTTTTTT. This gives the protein CAWSADRSNEKLFF.

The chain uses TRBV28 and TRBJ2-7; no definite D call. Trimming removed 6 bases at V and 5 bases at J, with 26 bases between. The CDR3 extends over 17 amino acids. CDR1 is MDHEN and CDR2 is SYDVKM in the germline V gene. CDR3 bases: TGTGCCAGCAGCAAAATCGTCTACGGTAAGGAGCGCGACGAGCAGTACTTC. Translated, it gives CASSKIVYGKERDEQYF.

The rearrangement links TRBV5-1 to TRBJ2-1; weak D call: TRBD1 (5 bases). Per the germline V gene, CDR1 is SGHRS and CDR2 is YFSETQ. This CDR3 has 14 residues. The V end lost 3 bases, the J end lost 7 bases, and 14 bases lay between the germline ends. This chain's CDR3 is CASSWGPVINEQFF. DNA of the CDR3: TGCGCCAGCAGCTGGGGCCCGGTCATAAATGAGCAGTTCTTC.

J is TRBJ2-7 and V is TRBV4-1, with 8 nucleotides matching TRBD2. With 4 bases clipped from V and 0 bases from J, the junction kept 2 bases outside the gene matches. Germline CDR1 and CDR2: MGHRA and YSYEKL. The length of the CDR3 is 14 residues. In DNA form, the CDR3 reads TGCGCCAGCAGCCCCCGGGGGGGCTCCTACGAGCAGTACTTC. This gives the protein CASSPRGGSYEQYF.

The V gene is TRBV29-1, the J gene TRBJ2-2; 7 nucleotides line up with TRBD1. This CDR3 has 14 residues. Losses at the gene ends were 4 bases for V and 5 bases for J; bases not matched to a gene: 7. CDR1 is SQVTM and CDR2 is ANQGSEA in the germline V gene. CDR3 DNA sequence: TGCAGCGTTGCCCACGACAGGGAGACCGGGGAGCTGTTTTTT. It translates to CSVAHDRETGELFF.

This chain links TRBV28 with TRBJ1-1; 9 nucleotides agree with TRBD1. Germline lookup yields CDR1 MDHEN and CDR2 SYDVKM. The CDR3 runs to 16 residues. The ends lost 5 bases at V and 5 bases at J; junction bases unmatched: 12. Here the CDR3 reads CASSPGQGRLGTEAFF. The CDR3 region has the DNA TGTGCCAGCAGTCCGGGACAGGGTCGCTTAGGAACTGAAGCTTTCTTT.

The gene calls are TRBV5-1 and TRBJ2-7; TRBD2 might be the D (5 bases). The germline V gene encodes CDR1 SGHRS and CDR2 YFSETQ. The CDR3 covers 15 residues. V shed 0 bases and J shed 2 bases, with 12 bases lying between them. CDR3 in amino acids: CASSLGLAGTYEQYF. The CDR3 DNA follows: TGCGCCAGCAGCTTGGGTCTAGCCGGTACCTACGAGCAGTACTTC.

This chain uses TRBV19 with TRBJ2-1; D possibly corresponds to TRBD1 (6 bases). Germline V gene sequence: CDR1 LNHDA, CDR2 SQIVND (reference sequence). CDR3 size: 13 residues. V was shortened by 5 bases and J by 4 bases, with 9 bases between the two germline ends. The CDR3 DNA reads TGTGCCAGTAGTTACAGGGCTTACAATGAGCAGTTCTTC. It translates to CASSYRAYNEQFF.

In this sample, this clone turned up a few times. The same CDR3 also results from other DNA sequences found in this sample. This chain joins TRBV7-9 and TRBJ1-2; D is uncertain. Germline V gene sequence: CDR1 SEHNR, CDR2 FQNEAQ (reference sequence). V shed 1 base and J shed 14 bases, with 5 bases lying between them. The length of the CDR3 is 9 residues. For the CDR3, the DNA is TGTGCCAGCAGCTTAGGAGGGACCTTC. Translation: CASSLGGTF.

CDR3 coding DNA: TGTGCCAGCAGCTTGTGGCTAGCGGCCAGCAGCTCCTACAATGAGCAGTTCTTC. It is translated as CASSLWLAASSSYNEQFF. The V gene is TRBV5-8, the J gene TRBJ2-1; 7 bases match TRBD2. V shed 1 base and J 0 bases; nucleotides not matched to a gene: 10. CDR3 length: 18 residues. Germline lookup yields CDR1 SGHTS and CDR2 YDEGEE.

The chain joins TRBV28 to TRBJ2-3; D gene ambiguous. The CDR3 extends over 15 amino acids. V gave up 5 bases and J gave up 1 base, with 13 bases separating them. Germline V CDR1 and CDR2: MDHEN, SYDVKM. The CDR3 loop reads CASSPASRGTDTQYF. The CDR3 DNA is TGTGCCAGCAGTCCCGCTAGTCGCGGCACAGATACGCAGTATTTT.

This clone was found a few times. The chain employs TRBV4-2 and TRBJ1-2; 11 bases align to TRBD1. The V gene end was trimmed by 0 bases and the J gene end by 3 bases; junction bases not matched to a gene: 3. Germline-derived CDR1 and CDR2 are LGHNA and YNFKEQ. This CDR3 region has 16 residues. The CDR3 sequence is CASSQDGTGGYYGYTF. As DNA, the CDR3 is TGTGCCAGCAGCCAAGACGGGACAGGGGGGTACTATGGCTACACCTTC.

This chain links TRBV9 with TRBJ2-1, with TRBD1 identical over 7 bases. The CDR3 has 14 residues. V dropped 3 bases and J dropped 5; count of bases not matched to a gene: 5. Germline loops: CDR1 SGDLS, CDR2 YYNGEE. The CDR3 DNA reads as TGTGCCAGCAGCGGAGGGGGCGGTGACAATGAGCAGTTCTTC. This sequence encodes CASSGGGGDNEQFF.

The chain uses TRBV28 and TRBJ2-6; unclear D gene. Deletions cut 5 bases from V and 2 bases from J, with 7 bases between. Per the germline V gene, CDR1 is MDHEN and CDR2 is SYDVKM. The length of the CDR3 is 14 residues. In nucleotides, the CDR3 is TGTGCCAGCAGTCAGCTAGCTGGGGCCAACGTCCTGACTTTC. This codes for CASSQLAGANVLTF.

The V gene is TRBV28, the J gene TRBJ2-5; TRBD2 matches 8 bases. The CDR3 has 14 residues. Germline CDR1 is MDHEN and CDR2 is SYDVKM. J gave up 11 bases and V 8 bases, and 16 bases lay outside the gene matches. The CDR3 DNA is TGTGCCAGCGGTCCAGCGGGGGCCCCTCGGGAGCAGTACTTC. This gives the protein CASGPAGAPREQYF.

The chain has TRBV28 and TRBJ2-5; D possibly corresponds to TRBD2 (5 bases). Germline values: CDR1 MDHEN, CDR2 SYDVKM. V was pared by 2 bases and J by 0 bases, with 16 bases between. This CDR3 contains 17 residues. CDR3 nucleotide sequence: TGTGCCAGCAGTTTAGGATGGGTCAGGAGGAACCAAGAGACCCAGTACTTC. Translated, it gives CASSLGWVRRNQETQYF.

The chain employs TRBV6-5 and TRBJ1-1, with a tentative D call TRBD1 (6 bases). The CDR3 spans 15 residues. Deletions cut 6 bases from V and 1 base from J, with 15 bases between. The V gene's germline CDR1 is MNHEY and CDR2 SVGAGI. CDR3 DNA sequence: TGTGCCAGCAGACGAACCGGACAGCCGAACACTGAAGCTTTCTTT. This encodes CASRRTGQPNTEAFF.

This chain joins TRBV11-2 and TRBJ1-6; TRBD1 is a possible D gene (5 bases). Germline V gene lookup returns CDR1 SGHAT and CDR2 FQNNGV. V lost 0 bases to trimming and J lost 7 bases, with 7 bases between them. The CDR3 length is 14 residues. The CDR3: CASSLDRGNSPLHF. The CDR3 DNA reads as TGTGCCAGCAGCTTAGATCGGGGGAATTCACCCCTCCACTTT.

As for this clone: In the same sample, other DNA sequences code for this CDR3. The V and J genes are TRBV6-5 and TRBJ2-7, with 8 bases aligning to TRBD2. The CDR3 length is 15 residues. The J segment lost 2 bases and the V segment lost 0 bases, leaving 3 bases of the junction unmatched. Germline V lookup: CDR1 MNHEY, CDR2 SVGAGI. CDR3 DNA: TGTGCCAGCAGTTACTCACCGGGAGGGCCCTACGAGCAGTACTTC. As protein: CASSYSPGGPYEQYF.

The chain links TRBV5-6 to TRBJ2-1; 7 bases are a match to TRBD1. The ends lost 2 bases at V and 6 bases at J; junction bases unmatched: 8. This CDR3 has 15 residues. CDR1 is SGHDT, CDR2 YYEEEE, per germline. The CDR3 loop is CASSFQGVRANEQFF. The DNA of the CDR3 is TGTGCCAGCAGCTTTCAGGGGGTACGGGCCAATGAGCAGTTCTTC.